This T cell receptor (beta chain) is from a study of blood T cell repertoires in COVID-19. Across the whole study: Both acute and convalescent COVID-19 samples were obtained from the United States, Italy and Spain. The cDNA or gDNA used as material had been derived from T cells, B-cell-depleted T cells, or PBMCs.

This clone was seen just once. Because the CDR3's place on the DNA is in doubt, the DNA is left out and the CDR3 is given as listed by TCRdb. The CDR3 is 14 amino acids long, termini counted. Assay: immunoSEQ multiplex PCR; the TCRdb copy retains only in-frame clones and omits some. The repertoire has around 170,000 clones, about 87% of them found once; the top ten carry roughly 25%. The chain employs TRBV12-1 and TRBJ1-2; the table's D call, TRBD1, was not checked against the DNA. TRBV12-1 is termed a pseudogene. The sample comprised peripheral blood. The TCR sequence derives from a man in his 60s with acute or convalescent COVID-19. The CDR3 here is CASSFGQGAKGYTF.